This T cell receptor beta chain was sequenced in a study of cytomegalovirus exposure and HLA in healthy donors. Study-wide background: Among the roughly 370 genotyped donors, over 70% were placed in the Caucasian-associated ancestry cluster. Study-level points and caveats: Most CMV-associated TCR beta chains were later found to appear HLA-restricted. Reportedly, fewer N-insertions than the approximately 600-donor mean appeared in an Asian-associated ancestry cluster in a later analysis.

The CDR3 spans 15 residues. J was trimmed by 3 bases and V by 6 bases; bases with no gene match: 11. Germline loops: CDR1 ENHRY, CDR2 SYGVKD. PCR was performed using 60 Vbeta and 13 Jbeta primers. The protocol was immunoSEQ multiplex PCR, while the TCRdb copy is restricted to in-frame clones and leaves out a portion. Of over 70,000 clones listed, 75% to 90% are singletons. On this clone itself: Its target is not known.

The clonotype comes from a man in his forties or fifties in good health and CMV-seropositive. J is TRBJ2-7 and V is TRBV10-3; 7 bases agree with TRBD2. The specimen was PBMCs. The CDR3 region is CAISTGSRGYYEQYF. CDR3 DNA sequence: TGTGCCATCAGCACCGGTTCGCGGGGGTACTACGAGCAGTACTTC.